This T cell receptor (beta chain) was sequenced in a study of blood T cell repertoires in COVID-19 (dated by TCRdb to the early 2020s). The study in broad terms: Samples from collaborators originated in the United States, Italy and Spain and spanned both the acute and convalescent phases of COVID-19. The samples were drawn from the first 160 participants of the ongoing ImmuneRACE study and from 950 to 1,500 subjects provided by 6 global collaborators. Where available, HLA class I and class II types were obtained from metadata supplied by the sample provider rather than from assay-based typing. The repertoires were made available in a free public database intended to serve as a resource for research on the immune response to SARS-CoV-2. The dataset comprised deeply sampled blood TCRbeta repertoires from subjects exposed to, actively infected with, or recovered from COVID-19. The material from the prospective study consisted of cDNA or gDNA derived from T cells, B-cell-depleted T cells, or PBMCs. Nearly every sample came with metadata listing a de-identified subject ID, COVID-19 status, age in years and sex.

Each collaborating institution followed its own protocols to collect whole blood in K2EDTA tubes. For TCRbeta analysis, collaborators shipped samples in one of three forms: frozen whole blood, isolated PBMCs, or DNA extracted from either of those sample types. The immunoSEQ Assay, a bias-controlled multiplex PCR, was used to amplify TCRbeta CDR3 regions from genomic DNA. From the authors' description of their analysis: Nucleated cell counts per sample were estimated from amplification of reference gene primers within the assay. To quantify the absolute abundance of each unique TCRbeta CDR3 rearrangement, sequence reads were collapsed and filtered. Productive Simpson clonality was computed per sample as the square root of Simpson's diversity index over productive rearrangements. TCRdb took over this immuneACCESS table, retaining in-frame rearrangements with V and J assigned. Such tables are incomplete; in checked studies, under half of the missing clones stem from an unresolved V gene, and the remainder is unexplained. The V and J calls and the clone size are those of that table, but D and trimming were determined from the DNA. The sample has about 70,000 clones on record, more than 90% of them singletons. Of the sample, roughly 9.7% falls within the top ten clones.

V lost 2 bases and J lost 8 bases; the stretch between them is 13 bases long. Inclusive of the bounding cysteine and phenylalanine, the CDR3 is 15 residues long. Only the CDR3 portion is preserved as DNA: 45 bases, with reading frame beginning at the first base. CDR1 and CDR2, per the germline V gene, are MNHEY and SVGEGT. This clone was picked up a small number of times. Its antigen is not yet known. Within one base of it there is no much larger clone, and no base qualities were kept. The full study reports these points: How much clinical and demographic metadata was included differed by source and by participant, and the metadata was provided uncurated.

Recombination linked TRBV6-2 or TRBV6-3 to TRBJ1-6; the D gene is possibly TRBD1, with 5 bases matching. The specimen was peripheral blood. This clonotype was obtained from a human donor in a cohort sampled during active COVID-19. The CDR3 region reads CASSYPPGTYSPLHF. The DNA sequence is given as TGTGCCAGCAGTTACCCGCCAGGGACTTATTCACCCCTCCACTTT.